This T cell receptor (beta chain) was sequenced in a study of blood T cell repertoires in COVID-19. Looking at the study overall: Researchers got acute and convalescent COVID-19 samples from the United States, Italy and Spain. From T cells, B-cell-depleted T cells, or PBMCs came the material, which was cDNA or gDNA.

Per the germline V gene, CDR1 is SGHRS and CDR2 is YFSETQ. V lost 3 bases and J lost 2, with 14 bases in between. The CDR3 consists of 15 residues. As processed by the authors: It was from reference gene primer amplification that nucleated cell counts were estimated. Clones were sequenced by immunoSEQ multiplex PCR, and TCRdb holds only the in-frame ones, with some missing. The V and J calls and clone size were taken over from that table, and D and trimming were inferred from the DNA. The sample has over 130,000 clones, 77% seen once. Sequenced sample: peripheral blood. The clonotype comes from a woman in her 50s with active or convalescent COVID-19. The gene calls are TRBV5-1 and TRBJ1-1; D is uncertain. The chain's CDR3 is CASSSSGNQNTEAFF. CDR3 sequence (DNA): TGCGCCAGCAGCTCATCCGGGAACCAAAACACTGAAGCTTTCTTT.